This T cell receptor (beta chain) stems from a study of blood T cell repertoires in COVID-19 (dated by TCRdb to 2019 to 2021). About the full investigation: Collaborator samples came from the United States, Italy and Spain and covered acute and convalescent phases of COVID-19. The samples were drawn from two sources: the first 160 participants of the ongoing ImmuneRACE study, and 1,000 to 1,500 subjects contributed by 6 global collaborators. The repertoires were released in a freely available public database intended as a resource for research on the immune response to SARS-CoV-2. The dataset comprised deeply sampled blood TCRbeta repertoires from subjects exposed to, actively infected with, or recovered from COVID-19. A de-identified subject ID, COVID-19 status, age in years and sex were almost always included in the sample metadata. The prospective study material was composed of cDNA or gDNA derived from T cells, B-cell-depleted T cells, or PBMCs. Where HLA class I and class II types were available, the types were taken from metadata supplied by the sample provider, not from assay-based typing. The research as a whole found: How much clinical and demographic metadata was included differed by source and by participant, and the metadata was provided uncurated.

The immunoSEQ Assay, a bias-controlled multiplex PCR, was used to amplify TCRbeta CDR3 regions from genomic DNA. Concerning the study's data processing: The number of nucleated cells in each sample was estimated by amplification of reference gene primers within the assay. To quantify the absolute abundance of each unique TCRbeta CDR3 rearrangement, sequence reads were collapsed and filtered. For each sample, productive Simpson clonality was calculated as the square root of Simpson's diversity index over productive rearrangements. Held by TCRdb, this immuneACCESS table contains in-frame sequences only and omits some clones. Under half of the omission traces to an unresolved V gene where checked; the cause of the rest is unknown. V and J calls and clone size are copied from that table; D and trimming were computed from the DNA. For this sample the table gives tens of thousands of clones, of which approximately 80% were detected only once. Together, the top ten hold 15% to 20% of the sample.

The CDR3 numbers 13 residues from cysteine through phenylalanine. CDR3 DNA is the only sequence kept; it has 39 bases, read in frame from the first base. CDR1 is given as MNHNS and CDR2 as SASEGT, both from the germline V gene. Here V drops 3 bases and J drops 10 bases, and the junction holds 7 bases not matched to any gene. Whole blood was collected in K2EDTA tubes by collaborating institutions according to the institutions' own protocols. For TCRbeta analysis, collaborators shipped samples in one of three forms: frozen whole blood, isolated PBMCs, or DNA extracted from either of those sample types. For this clone: The antigen it recognizes is unknown. No base qualities exist here, and no much larger clone lies one base off it.

Material for sequencing was peripheral blood. The chain uses TRBV6-1 and TRBJ2-7; the junction holds 9 bases that match TRBD1. The sequence was collected from a woman between 55 and 75 years old with acute or convalescent COVID-19. The CDR3 protein sequence reads: CASSDTGTGPQYF. The nucleotide sequence reads as follows: TGTGCCAGCAGTGATACCGGGACAGGGCCACAGTACTTC.